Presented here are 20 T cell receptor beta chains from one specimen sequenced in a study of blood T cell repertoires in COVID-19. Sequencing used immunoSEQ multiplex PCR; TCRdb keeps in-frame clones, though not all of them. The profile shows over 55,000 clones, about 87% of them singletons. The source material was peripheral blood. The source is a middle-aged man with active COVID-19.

As DNA, the CDR3 is TGTGCCAGCAGCTTAAGCGGGGACCGCTACGAGCAGTACTTC. Encoded protein: CASSLSGDRYEQYF. The chain uses TRBV7-3 and TRBJ2-7, with D tentatively TRBD2 (6 bases). The germline V gene encodes CDR1 SGHTA and CDR2 FQGTGA. V gave up 1 base and J gave up 3 bases, with 10 bases separating them. This CDR3 contains 14 residues.

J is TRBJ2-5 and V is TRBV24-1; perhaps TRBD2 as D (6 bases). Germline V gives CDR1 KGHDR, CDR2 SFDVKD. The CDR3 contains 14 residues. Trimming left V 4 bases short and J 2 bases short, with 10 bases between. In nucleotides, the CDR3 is TGTGCCACCAGTGAGGGGACTGTTCAAGAGACCCAGTACTTC. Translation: CATSEGTVQETQYF.

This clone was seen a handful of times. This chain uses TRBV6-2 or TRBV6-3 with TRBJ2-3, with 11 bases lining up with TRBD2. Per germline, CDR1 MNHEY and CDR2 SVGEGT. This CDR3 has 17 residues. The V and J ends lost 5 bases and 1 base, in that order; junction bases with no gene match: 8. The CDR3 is CASSPSSGRPGTDTQYF. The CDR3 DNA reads TGTGCCAGCAGTCCATCTAGCGGGAGGCCTGGCACAGATACGCAGTATTTT.

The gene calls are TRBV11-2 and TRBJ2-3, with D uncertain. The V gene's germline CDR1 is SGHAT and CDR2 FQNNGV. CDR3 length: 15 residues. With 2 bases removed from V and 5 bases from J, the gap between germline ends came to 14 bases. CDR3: CASSLNARGGDTQYF. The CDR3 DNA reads TGTGCCAGCAGCTTAAACGCTAGAGGTGGAGATACGCAGTATTTT. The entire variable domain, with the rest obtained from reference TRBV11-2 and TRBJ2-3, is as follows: EAGVAQSPRYKIIEKRQSVAFWCNPISGHATLYWYQQILGQGPKLLIQFQNNGVVDDSQLPKDRFSAERLKGVDSTLKIQPAKLEDSAVYLCASSLNARGGDTQYFGPGTRLTVL.

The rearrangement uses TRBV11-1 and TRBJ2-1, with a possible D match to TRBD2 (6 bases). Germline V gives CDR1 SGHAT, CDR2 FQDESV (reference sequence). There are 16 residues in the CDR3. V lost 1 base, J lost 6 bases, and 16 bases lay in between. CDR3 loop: CASSLVAGYTGNEQFF. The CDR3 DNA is TGTGCCAGCAGCTTAGTGGCGGGATACACGGGCAATGAGCAGTTCTTC.

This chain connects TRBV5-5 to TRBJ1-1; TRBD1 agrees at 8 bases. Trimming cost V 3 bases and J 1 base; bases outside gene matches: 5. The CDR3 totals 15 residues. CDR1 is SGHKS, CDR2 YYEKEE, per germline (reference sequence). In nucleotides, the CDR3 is TGTGCCAGCAGCTGGGGGACAGGCGGGAACACTGAAGCTTTCTTT. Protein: CASSWGTGGNTEAFF.

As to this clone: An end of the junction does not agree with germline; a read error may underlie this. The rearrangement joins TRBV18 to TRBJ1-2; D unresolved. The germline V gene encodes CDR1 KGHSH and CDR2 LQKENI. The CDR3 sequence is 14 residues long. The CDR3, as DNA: TGTGCCAGCTCACCTACAGCGGCCAACTCTGGCTACACCTTC. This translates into CASSPTAANSGYTF.

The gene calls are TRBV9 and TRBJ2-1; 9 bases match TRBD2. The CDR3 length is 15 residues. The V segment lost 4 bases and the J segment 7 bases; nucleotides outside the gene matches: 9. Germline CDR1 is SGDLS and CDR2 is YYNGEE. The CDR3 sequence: CASSSLAGASNEQFF. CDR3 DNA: TGTGCCAGCAGCTCCTTAGCGGGAGCTTCGAATGAGCAGTTCTTC.

CDR3 bases: TGTGCCAGCAGTTTTAACTATAATTCACCCCTCCACTTT. It translates to CASSFNYNSPLHF. The V gene is TRBV12-3 or TRBV12-4, the J gene TRBJ1-6; no firm D call. The V gene lost 3 bases and the J gene lost 3 bases, with 3 bases spanning the gap. CDR3 length: 13 residues.

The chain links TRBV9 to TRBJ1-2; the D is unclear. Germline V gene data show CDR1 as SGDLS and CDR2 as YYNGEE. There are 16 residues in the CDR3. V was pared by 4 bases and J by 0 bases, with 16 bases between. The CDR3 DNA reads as TGTGCCAGCAGCCCACAGACATCCACGGCTAACTATGGCTACACCTTC. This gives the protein CASSPQTSTANYGYTF.

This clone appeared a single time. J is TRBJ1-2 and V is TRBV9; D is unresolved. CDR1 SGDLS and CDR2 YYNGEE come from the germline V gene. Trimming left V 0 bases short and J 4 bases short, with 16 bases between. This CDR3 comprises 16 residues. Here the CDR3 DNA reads TGTGCCAGCAGCGTAGTTTCTACTTTTAGCACCTATGGCTACACCTTC. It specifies CASSVVSTFSTYGYTF.

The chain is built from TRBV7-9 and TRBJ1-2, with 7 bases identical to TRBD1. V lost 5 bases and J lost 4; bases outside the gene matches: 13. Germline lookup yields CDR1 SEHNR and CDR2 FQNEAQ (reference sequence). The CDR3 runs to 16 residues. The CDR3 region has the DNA TGTGCCAGCAGCGATTTACCGGGACAGCGGACCTATGGCTACACCTTC. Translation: CASSDLPGQRTYGYTF.

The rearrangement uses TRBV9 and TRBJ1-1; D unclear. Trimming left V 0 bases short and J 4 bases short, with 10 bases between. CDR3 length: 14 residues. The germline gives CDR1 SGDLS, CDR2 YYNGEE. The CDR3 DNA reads TGTGCCAGCAGCGTAGCTTTGGAGTCCACTGAAGCTTTCTTT. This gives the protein CASSVALESTEAFF.

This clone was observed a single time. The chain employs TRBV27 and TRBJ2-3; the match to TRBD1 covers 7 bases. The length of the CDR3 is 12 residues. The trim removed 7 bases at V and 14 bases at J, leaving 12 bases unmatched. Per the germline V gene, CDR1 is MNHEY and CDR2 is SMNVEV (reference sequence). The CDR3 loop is CASTGTVPMLYF. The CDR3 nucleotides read TGTGCCAGCACTGGGACAGTCCCTATGTTGTATTTT.

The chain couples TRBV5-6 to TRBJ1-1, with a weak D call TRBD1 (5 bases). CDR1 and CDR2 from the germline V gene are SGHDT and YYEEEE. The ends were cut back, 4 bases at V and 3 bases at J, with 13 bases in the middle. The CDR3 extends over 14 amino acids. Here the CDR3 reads CASSLGVKDTEAFF. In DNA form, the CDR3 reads TGTGCCAGCAGCCTAGGGGTAAAGGACACTGAAGCTTTCTTT.

The DNA for the CDR3 is TGCGCCAGCAGCTCGAGGACTAGTGCAGGTTATGAGACCCAGTACTTC. This gives the protein CASSSRTSAGYETQYF. This rearrangement joins TRBV5-1 to TRBJ2-5; TRBD2 matches 7 bases. The germline gives CDR1 SGHRS, CDR2 YFSETQ. This CDR3 has 16 amino acids. Losses at the gene ends were 3 bases for V and 5 bases for J; bases not matched to a gene: 13.

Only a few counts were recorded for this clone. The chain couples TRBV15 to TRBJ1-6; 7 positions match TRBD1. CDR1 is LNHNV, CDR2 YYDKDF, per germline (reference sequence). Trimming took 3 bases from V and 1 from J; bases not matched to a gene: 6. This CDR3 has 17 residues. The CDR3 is CATSSDHRGSYNSPLHF. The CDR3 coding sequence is TGTGCCACCAGCAGCGATCACAGGGGATCCTATAATTCACCCCTCCACTTT.

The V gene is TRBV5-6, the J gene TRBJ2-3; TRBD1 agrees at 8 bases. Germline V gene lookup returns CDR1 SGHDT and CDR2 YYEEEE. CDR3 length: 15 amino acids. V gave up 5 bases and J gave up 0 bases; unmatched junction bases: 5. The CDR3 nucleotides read TGTGCCAGCAGTCGACAGGGGACTAGCACAGATACGCAGTATTTT. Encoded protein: CASSRQGTSTDTQYF.

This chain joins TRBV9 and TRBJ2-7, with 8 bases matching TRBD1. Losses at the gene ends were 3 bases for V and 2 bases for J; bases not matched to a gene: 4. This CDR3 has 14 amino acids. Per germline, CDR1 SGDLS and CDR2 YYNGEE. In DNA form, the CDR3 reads TGTGCCAGCAGCGCGGACAGGGCCCCCTACGAGCAGTACTTC. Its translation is CASSADRAPYEQYF.

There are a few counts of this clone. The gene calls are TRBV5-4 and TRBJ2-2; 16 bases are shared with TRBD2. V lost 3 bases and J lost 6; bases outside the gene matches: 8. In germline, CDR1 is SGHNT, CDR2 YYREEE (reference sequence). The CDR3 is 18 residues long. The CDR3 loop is CASSSGTSGRANPGELFF. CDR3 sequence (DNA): TGTGCCAGCAGCTCAGGGACTAGCGGGAGGGCAAATCCCGGGGAGCTGTTTTTT.